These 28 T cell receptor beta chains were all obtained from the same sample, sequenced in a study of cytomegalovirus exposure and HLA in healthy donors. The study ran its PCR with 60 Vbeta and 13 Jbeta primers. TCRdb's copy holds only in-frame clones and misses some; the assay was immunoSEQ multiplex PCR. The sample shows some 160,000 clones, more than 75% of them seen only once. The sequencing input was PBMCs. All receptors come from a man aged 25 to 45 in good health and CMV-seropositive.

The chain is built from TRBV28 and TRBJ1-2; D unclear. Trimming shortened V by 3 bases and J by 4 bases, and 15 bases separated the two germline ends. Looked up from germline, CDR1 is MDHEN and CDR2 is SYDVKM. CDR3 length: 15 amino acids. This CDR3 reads CASSFARSKFYGYTF. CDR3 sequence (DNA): TGTGCCAGCAGTTTTGCCAGGTCAAAGTTCTATGGCTACACCTTC.

CDR3 nucleotide sequence: TGTGCCAGCACCTCCCTACAGGCTGGGAGGAAAGCTTTCTTT. Translating gives CASTSLQAGRKAFF. The gene calls are TRBV6-5 and TRBJ1-1; a weak D match, TRBD1 (5 bases). CDR3 length: 14 amino acids. The germline CDR1 and CDR2 sequences are MNHEY and SVGAGI. V was shortened by 7 bases and J by 9 bases, with 21 bases between the two germline ends.

DNA for the CDR3: TGTGCCAGCAGCCTTCTCGGGAACACTGAAGCTTTCTTT. Translation gives CASSLLGNTEAFF. V and J are TRBV7-9 and TRBJ1-1; D is unresolved. V was trimmed by 5 bases and J by 1 base, leaving 8 bases between them. The CDR3 is made up of 13 amino acids. From germline, CDR1 is SEHNR and CDR2 FQNEAQ (reference sequence).

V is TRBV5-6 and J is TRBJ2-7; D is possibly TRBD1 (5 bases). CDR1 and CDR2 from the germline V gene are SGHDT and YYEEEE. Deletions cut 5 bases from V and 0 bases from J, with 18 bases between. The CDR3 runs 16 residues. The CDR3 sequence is CASRPTDRAPSYEQYV. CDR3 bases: TGTGCCAGCAGGCCGACCGACAGAGCCCCCTCCTACGAGCAGTACGTC.

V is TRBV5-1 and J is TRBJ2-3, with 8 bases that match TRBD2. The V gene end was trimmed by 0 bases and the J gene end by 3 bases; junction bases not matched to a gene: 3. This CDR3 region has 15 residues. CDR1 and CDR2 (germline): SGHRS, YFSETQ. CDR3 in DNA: TGCGCCAGCAGCTTGGCCTCTAGCGGGACAGATACGCAGTATTTT. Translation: CASSLASSGTDTQYF.

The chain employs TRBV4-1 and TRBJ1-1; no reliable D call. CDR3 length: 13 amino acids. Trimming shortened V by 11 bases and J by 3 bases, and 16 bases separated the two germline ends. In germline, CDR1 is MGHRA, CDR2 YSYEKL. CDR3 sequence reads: CASATKRDTEAFF. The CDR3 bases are TGCGCCTCTGCCACCAAGAGGGACACTGAAGCTTTCTTT.

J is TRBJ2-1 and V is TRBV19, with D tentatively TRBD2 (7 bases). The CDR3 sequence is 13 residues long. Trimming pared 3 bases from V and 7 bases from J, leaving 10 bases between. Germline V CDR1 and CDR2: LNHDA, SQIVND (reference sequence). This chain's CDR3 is CASSMKGGNEQFF. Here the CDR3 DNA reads TGTGCCAGTAGTATGAAGGGGGGGAATGAGCAGTTCTTC. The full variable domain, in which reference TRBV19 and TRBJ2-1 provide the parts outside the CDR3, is DGGITQSPKYLFRKEGQNVTLSCEQNLNHDAMYWYRQDPGQGLRLIYYSQIVNDFQKGDIAEGYSVSREKKESFPLTVTSAQKNPTAFYLCASSMKGGNEQFFGPGTRLTVL.

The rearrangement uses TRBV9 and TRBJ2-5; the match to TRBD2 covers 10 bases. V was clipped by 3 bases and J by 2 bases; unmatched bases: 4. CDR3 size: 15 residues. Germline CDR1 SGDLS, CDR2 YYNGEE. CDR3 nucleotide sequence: TGTGCCAGCAGCGCTAGCGGGAGTGGGCAAGAGACCCAGTACTTC. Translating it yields CASSASGSGQETQYF.

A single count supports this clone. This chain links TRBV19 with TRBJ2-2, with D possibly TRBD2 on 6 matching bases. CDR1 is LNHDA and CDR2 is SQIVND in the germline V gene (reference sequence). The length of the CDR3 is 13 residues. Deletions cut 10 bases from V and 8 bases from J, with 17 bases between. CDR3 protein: CATRGLIVGELFF. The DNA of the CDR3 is TGTGCCACCCGGGGACTCATCGTGGGGGAGCTGTTTTTT.

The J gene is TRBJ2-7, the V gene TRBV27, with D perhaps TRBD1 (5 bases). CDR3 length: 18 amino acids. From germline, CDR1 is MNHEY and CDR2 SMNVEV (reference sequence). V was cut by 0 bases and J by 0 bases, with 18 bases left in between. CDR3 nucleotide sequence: TGTGCCAGCAGTTTATCCGGCCCGGGCAGGGTGATCTCCTACGAGCAGTACTTC. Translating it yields CASSLSGPGRVISYEQYF.

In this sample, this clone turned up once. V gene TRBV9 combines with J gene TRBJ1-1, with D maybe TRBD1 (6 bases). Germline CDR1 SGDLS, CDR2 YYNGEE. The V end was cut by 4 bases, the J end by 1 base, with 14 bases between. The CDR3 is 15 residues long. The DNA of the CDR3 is TGTGCCAGCAGCACTCAGGGACATTCGAACACTGAAGCTTTCTTT. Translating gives CASSTQGHSNTEAFF.

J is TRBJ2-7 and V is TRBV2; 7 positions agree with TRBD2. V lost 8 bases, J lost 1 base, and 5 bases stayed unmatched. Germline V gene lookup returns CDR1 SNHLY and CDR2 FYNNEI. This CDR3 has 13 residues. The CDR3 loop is CASCPGGSYEQYF. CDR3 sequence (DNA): TGTGCCAGCTGTCCGGGAGGTTCCTACGAGCAGTACTTC.

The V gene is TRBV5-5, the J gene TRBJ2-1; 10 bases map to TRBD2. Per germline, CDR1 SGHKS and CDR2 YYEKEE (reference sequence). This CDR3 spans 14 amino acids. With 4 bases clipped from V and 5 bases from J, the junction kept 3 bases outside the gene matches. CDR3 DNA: TGTGCCAGCAGCCCAGGACTAGCGGACAATGAGCAGTTCTTC. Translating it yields CASSPGLADNEQFF.

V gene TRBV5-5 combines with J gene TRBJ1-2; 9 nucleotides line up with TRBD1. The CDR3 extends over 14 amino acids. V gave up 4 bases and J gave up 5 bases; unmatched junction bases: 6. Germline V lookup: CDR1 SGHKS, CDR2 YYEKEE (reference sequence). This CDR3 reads CASSPGQGPYGYTF. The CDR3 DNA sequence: TGTGCCAGCAGCCCGGGACAGGGTCCTTATGGCTACACCTTC. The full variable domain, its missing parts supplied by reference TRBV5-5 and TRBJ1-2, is DAGVTQSPTHLIKTRGQQVTLRCSPISGHKSVSWYQQVLGQGPQFIFQYYEKEERGRGNFPDRFSARQFPNYSSELNVNALLLGDSALYLCASSPGQGPYGYTFGSGTRLTVV.

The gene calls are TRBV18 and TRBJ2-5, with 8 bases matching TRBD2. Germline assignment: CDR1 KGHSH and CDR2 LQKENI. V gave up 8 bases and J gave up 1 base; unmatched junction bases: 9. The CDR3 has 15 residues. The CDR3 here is CASLRGASGQETQYF. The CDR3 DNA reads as TGTGCCAGCCTGCGGGGGGCTAGCGGCCAAGAGACCCAGTACTTC. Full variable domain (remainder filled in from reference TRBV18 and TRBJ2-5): NAGVMQNPRHLVRRRGQEARLRCSPMKGHSHVYWYRQLPEEGLKFMVYLQKENIIDESGMPKERFSAEFPKEGPSILRIQQVVRGDSAAYFCASLRGASGQETQYFGPGTRLLVL.

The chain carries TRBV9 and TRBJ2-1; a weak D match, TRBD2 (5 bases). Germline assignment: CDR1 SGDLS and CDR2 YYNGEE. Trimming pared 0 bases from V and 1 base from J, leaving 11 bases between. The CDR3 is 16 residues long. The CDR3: CASSVDGLHSYNEQFF. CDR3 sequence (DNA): TGTGCCAGCAGCGTAGACGGACTTCATTCCTACAATGAGCAGTTCTTC. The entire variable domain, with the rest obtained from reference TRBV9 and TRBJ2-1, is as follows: DSGVTQTPKHLITATGQRVTLRCSPRSGDLSVYWYQQSLDQGLQFLIQYYNGEERAKGNILERFSAQQFPDLHSELNLSSLELGDSALYFCASSVDGLHSYNEQFFGPGTRLTVL.

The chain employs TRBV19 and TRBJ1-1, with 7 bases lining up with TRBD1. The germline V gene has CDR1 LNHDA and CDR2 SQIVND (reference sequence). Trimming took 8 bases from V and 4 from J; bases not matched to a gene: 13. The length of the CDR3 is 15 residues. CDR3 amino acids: CASAGTEVVGTEAFF. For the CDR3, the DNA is TGTGCCAGTGCCGGGACAGAGGTGGTTGGCACTGAAGCTTTCTTT.

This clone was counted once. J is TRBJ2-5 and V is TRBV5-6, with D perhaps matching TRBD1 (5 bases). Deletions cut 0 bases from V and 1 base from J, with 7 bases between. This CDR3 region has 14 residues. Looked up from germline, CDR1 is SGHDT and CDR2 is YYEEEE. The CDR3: CASSLGGFQETQYF. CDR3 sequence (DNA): TGTGCCAGCAGCTTGGGGGGCTTCCAAGAGACCCAGTACTTC.

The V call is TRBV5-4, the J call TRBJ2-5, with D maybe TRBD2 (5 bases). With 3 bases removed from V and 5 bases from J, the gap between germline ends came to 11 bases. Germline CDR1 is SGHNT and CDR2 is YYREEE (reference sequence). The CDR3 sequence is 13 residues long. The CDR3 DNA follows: TGTGCCAGCAGCTATTTAGCGACTGAGACCCAGTACTTC. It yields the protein CASSYLATETQYF.

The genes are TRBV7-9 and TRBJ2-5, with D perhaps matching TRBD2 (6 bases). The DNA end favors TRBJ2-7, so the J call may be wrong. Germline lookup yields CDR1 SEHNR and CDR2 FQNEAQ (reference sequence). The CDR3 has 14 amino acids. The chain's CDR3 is CASSLSREDVEQYF. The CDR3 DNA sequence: TGTGCCAGCAGCTTAAGTAGGGAGGATGTCGAGCAGTACTTC.

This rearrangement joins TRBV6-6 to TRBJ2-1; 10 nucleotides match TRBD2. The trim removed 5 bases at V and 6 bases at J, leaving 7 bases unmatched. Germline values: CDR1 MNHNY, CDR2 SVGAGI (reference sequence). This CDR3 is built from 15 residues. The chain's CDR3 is CASSQLAGEFNEQFF. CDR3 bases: TGTGCCAGCAGTCAGCTAGCGGGAGAGTTCAATGAGCAGTTCTTC.

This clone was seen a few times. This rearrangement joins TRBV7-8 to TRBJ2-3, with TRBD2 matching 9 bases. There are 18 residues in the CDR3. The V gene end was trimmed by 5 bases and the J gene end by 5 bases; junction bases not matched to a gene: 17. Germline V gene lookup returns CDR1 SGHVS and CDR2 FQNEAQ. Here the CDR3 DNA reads TGTGCCAGCAGCGATTGGTGGGGCGGGAGGGCCGATAAAGATACGCAGTATTTT. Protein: CASSDWWGGRADKDTQYF.

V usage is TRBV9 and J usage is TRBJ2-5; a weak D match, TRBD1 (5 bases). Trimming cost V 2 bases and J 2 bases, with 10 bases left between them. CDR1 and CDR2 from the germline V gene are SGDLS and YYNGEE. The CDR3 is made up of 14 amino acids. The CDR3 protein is CASSVQGIQETQYF. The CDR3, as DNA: TGTGCCAGCAGCGTCCAGGGAATACAAGAGACCCAGTACTTC.

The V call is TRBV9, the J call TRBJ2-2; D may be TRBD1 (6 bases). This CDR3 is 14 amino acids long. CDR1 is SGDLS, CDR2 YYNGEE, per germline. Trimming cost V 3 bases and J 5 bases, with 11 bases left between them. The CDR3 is CASSDMRGTGELFF. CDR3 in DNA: TGTGCCAGCAGCGACATGAGGGGGACCGGGGAGCTGTTTTTT.

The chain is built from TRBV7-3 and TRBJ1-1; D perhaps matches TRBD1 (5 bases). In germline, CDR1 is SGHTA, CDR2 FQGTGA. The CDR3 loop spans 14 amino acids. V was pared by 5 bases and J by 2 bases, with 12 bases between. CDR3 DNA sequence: TGTGCCAGCAGCCGCCAGGGAATCAACACTGAAGCTTTCTTT. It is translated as CASSRQGINTEAFF.

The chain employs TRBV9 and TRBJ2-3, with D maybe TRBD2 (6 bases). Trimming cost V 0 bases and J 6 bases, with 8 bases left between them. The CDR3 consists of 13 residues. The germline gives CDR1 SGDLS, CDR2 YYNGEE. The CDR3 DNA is TGTGCCAGCAGCGTAGTGGGGAGGGATACGCAGTATTTT. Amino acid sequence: CASSVVGRDTQYF.

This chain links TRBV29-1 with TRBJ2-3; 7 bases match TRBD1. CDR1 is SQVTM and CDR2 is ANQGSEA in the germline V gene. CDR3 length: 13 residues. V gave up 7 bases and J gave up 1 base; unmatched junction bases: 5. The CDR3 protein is CSAGQARTDTQYF. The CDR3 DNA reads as TGCAGCGCTGGACAGGCCCGCACAGATACGCAGTATTTT.

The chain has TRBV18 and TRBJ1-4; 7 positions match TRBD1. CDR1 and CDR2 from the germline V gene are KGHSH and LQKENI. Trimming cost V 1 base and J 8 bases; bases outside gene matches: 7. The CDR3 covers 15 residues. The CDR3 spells CASSPQQGLGEKLFF. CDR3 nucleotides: TGTGCCAGCTCACCACAACAGGGGTTGGGGGAAAAACTGTTTTTT.